The source of this T cell receptor beta chain is a study of CD8+CD57+ T cells in acquired aplastic anemia. At the level of the study: Quantities of DNA derived from sorted CD4+ and CD8+ cells averaged about 3.2 ug.

CDR3 length equals 16 residues. V was clipped by 5 bases and J by 3 bases, with 20 bases between them. Germline V gives CDR1 KGHSH, CDR2 LQKENI. The study, taken as a whole, reports: Significance was not reached for CD8+ Simpson's diversity between patients and controls. Patients and controls shared nearly 30 CD8+ CDR3 sequences, which appeared highly expressed in patients and within their immunodominant clones.

A word on this clonotype: As yet, its antigen is unknown.

The TCR beta profiling, which covered VDJ combination and CDR3 sequence, was carried out using genomic DNA as the template. Via MiXCR, TCRdb re-called the reads, giving one row per CDR3 protein. The sample carries roughly 220,000 distinct CDR3 sequences, less than 75% recorded once. All sequencing subjects had displayed CD8+CD57+ cell expansion on flow cytometry. All participating patients were living with severe acquired aplastic anemia. The source is a human donor with aplastic anemia. This chain uses TRBV18 with TRBJ2-7, with D possibly TRBD2 on 5 matching bases. What was sequenced was sorted CD4+, CD8+, or CD8+CD57+ T cells (not recorded which) from PBMCs. The CDR3 reads CASSSLPSTLNYEQYF. The CDR3 region has the DNA TGTGCCAGCTCATCCCTACCTAGCACCCTTAACTACGAGCAGTACTTC.